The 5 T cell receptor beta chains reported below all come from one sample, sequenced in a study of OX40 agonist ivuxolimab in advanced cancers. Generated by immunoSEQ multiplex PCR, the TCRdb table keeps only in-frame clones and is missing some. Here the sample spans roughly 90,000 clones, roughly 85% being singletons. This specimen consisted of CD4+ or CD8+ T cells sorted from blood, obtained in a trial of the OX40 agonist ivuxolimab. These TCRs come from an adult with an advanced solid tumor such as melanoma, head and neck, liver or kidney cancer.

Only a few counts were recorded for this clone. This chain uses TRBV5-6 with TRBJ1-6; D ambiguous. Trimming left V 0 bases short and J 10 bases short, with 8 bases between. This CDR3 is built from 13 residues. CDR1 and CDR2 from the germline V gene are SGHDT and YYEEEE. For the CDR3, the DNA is TGTGCCAGCAGCTTGGTGTGGAACTCACCCCTCCACTTT. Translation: CASSLVWNSPLHF.

CDR3 DNA: TGTGCCAGCAGCTTAGGGCAGGGGGCGTTATCTCCTATCCAAGGCTACACCTTC. Protein: CASSLGQGALSPIQGYTF. This rearrangement joins TRBV7-2 to TRBJ1-2; 8 nucleotides line up with TRBD1. This CDR3 spans 18 amino acids. With V trimmed by 1 base and J by 8 bases, 18 bases remained unmatched. Germline-derived CDR1 and CDR2 are SGHTA and FQGNSA.

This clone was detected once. This chain's CDR3 is CASSPIVGRQETQYF. CDR3 coding DNA: TGTGCCAGCAGCCCCATTGTGGGCAGGCAAGAGACCCAGTACTTC. This chain joins TRBV7-3 and TRBJ2-5; the D is unclear. Germline lookup yields CDR1 SGHTA and CDR2 FQGTGA. CDR3 length: 15 amino acids. Trimming took 5 bases from V and 2 from J, leaving 15 bases between them.

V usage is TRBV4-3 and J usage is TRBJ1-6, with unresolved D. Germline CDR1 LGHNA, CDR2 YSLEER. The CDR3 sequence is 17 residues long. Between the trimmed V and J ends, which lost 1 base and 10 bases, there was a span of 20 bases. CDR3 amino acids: CASSQGTPPQTRSPLHF. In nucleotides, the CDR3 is TGCGCCAGCAGCCAAGGTACTCCGCCCCAAACTCGGTCACCCCTCCACTTT.

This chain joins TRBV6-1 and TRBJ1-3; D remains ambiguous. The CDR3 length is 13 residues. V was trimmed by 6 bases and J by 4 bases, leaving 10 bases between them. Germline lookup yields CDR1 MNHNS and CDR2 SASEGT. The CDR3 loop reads CASRTAGGNTIYF. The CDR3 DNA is TGTGCCAGCAGGACCGCGGGGGGAAACACCATATATTTT.